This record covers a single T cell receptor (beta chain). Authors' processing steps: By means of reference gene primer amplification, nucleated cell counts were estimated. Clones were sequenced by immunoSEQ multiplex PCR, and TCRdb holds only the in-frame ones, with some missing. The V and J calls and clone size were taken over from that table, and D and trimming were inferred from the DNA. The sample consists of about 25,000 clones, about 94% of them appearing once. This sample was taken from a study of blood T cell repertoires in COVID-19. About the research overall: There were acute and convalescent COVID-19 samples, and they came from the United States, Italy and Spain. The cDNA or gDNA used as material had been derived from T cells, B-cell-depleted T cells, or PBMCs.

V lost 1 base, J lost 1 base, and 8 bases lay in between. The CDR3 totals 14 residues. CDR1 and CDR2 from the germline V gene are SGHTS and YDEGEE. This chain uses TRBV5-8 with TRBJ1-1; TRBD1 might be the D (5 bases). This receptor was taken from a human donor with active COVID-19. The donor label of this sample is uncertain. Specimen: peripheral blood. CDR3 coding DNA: TGTGCCAGCAGCTTGTGGCAGGGGAACACTGAAGCTTTCTTT. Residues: CASSLWQGNTEAFF.